This entry lists 26 T cell receptor beta chains sequenced from one sample in a study of T-cell reconstitution after alpha-beta-depleted transplantation in children. A library of TCRbeta sequences, prepared with unique molecular identifiers, was generated. In TCRdb, the PCR reads were re-called with MiXCR into one record per CDR3 protein. Of some 200,000 distinct CDR3 sequences in the sample, about 14% were seen once. Sequencing was performed on PBMCs from the stem cell graft donor, taken from the stem cell graft. These receptors all come from a human donor who donated a stem cell graft to a child with acute lymphoblastic leukemia.

This clonotype was recorded many times. The chain couples TRBV6-1 to TRBJ2-5; 8 nucleotides line up with TRBD1. Germline V lookup: CDR1 MNHNS, CDR2 SASEGT. The trim removed 5 bases at V and 1 base at J, leaving 3 bases unmatched. There are 14 residues in the CDR3. For the CDR3, the DNA is TGTGCCAGCAGTCAAGACAGGGGCCAAGAGACCCAGTACTTC. This gives the protein CASSQDRGQETQYF.

This clonotype showed up many times. The chain combines TRBV28 with TRBJ1-4; 7 positions agree with TRBD1. Looked up from germline, CDR1 is MDHEN and CDR2 is SYDVKM. V lost 7 bases and J lost 3; bases outside the gene matches: 5. This CDR3 contains 14 residues. DNA of the CDR3: TGTGCCAGCACCGACAGGGAAGCTAATGAAAAACTGTTTTTT. Protein sequence: CASTDREANEKLFF.

At least ten counts were recorded for this clonotype. This sequence joins TRBV5-5 and TRBJ1-5, with TRBD1 identical over 7 bases. V dropped 2 bases and J dropped 1; count of bases not matched to a gene: 3. Per the germline V gene, CDR1 is SGHKS and CDR2 is YYEKEE (reference sequence). The CDR3 runs to 15 residues. This CDR3 is CASSFRGQSNQPQHF. The CDR3 bases are TGTGCCAGCAGCTTTAGGGGGCAAAGCAATCAGCCCCAGCATTTT.

This clonotype was seen repeatedly, ten times or more. The chain links TRBV5-1 to TRBJ2-3, with 7 bases matching TRBD2. From germline, CDR1 is SGHRS and CDR2 YFSETQ. Trimming cost V 4 bases and J 5 bases; bases outside gene matches: 13. The CDR3 loop spans 16 amino acids. CDR3 sequence reads: CASSPGAGALEDTQYF. CDR3 bases: TGCGCCAGCAGCCCTGGGGCGGGAGCCCTCGAAGATACGCAGTATTTT.

This clonotype was seen a few times. The chain couples TRBV5-1 to TRBJ2-1; D is unresolved. CDR1 and CDR2 (germline): SGHRS, YFSETQ. V was cut by 5 bases and J by 6 bases, with 15 bases left in between. This CDR3 is 14 amino acids long. CDR3 DNA: TGCGCCAGCAGTGCCCTCGGGTCCGGCAATGAGCAGTTCTTC. It specifies CASSALGSGNEQFF.

This clonotype was recorded at least ten times. This chain links TRBV24-1 with TRBJ2-2, with 10 bases that match TRBD1. V shed 4 bases and J 7 bases; nucleotides not matched to a gene: 5. From germline, CDR1 is KGHDR and CDR2 SFDVKD. This CDR3 has 15 amino acids. CDR3 in amino acids: CATSDWGQGSGELFF. The CDR3 DNA is TGTGCCACCAGTGACTGGGGACAGGGGAGCGGGGAGCTGTTTTTT.

This clonotype was counted ten times or more. The chain employs TRBV5-1 and TRBJ1-1; possibly TRBD1 for D (5 bases). The CDR3 is 14 residues long. V shed 6 bases and J shed 5 bases, with 17 bases lying between them. Germline loops: CDR1 SGHRS, CDR2 YFSETQ. CDR3 nucleotide sequence: TGCGCCAGCACGCGAGATAGGGGCGGGACTGAAGCTTTCTTT. Amino acids: CASTRDRGGTEAFF.

The chain joins TRBV28 to TRBJ2-3; the D gene is possibly TRBD2 (6 bases). V lost 3 bases and J 4 bases, leaving 14 bases between the germline ends. The length of the CDR3 is 15 residues. Germline CDR1 reads MDHEN; CDR2 reads SYDVKM. For the CDR3, the DNA is TGTGCCAGCAGTTTGTTGCGGGGTGGCCCAGATACGCAGTATTTT. It specifies CASSLLRGGPDTQYF.

On this clonotype: A much larger clone is a single base away; this may be a read error. The gene calls are TRBV4-1 and TRBJ2-5; TRBD2 agrees at 7 bases. The CDR3 has 14 amino acids. CDR1 is MGHRA and CDR2 is YSYEKL in the germline V gene. CDR3 loop: CASGGEGLQETQCF. CDR3 nucleotides: TGCGCCAGCGGGGGGGAGGGCCTCCAAGAGACCCAGTGCTTC.

The gene calls are TRBV10-3 and TRBJ2-3, with 11 bases aligning to TRBD2. The V gene's germline CDR1 is ENHRY and CDR2 SYGVKD. The CDR3 is 16 amino acids. After removal of 4 bases from V and 0 bases from J, the junction contained 3 bases not matched to a gene. The CDR3 spells CAISGRTSGSTDTQYF. DNA of the CDR3: TGTGCCATCAGTGGGCGGACTAGCGGGAGCACAGATACGCAGTATTTT.

The chain combines TRBV5-1 with TRBJ2-1, with a weak D call TRBD1 (5 bases). The CDR3 consists of 15 residues. V was trimmed by 4 bases and J by 0 bases, leaving 11 bases between them. Per germline, CDR1 SGHRS and CDR2 YFSETQ. In nucleotides, the CDR3 is TGCGCCAGCAGCCCGCACAGGAGCTCCTACAATGAGCAGTTCTTC. It translates to CASSPHRSSYNEQFF.

This clonotype was recorded many times. This sequence joins TRBV10-3 and TRBJ1-5; 7 bases fit TRBD1. After removal of 0 bases from V and 8 bases from J, the junction contained 4 bases not matched to a gene. The CDR3 is made up of 14 amino acids. Germline V gene lookup returns CDR1 ENHRY and CDR2 SYGVKD. The DNA of the CDR3 is TGTGCCATCAGTGAGTCTGACAGGGCAAAGCCCCAGCATTTT. Protein: CAISESDRAKPQHF.

This clonotype was recorded at least ten times. This chain links TRBV20-1 with TRBJ2-7; 7 bases line up with TRBD1. Trimming took 5 bases from V and 2 from J; bases not matched to a gene: 12. Germline CDR1 reads DFQATT; CDR2 reads SNEGSKA (reference sequence). The CDR3 is 15 amino acids. The CDR3 nucleotides are TGCAGTGCTTACGCCCCGCAGGGGGTGACCTACGAGCAGTACTTC. Translated: CSAYAPQGVTYEQYF.

The table lists this clonotype with many counts. The chain carries TRBV5-1 and TRBJ1-1; D unclear. Between the trimmed V and J ends, which lost 1 base and 1 base, there was a span of 14 bases. The germline V gene encodes CDR1 SGHRS and CDR2 YFSETQ. This CDR3 has 16 residues. Here the CDR3 DNA reads TGCGCCAGCAGCTTGCGGGTCGACCAGCAGAACACTGAAGCTTTCTTT. Protein: CASSLRVDQQNTEAFF.

This clonotype was recorded many times. The CDR3: CASSLVAAWKEKLFF. Written as DNA, the CDR3 is TGTGCCAGCAGCTTGGTGGCCGCCTGGAAGGAAAAACTGTTTTTT. The rearrangement uses TRBV5-5 and TRBJ1-4; D not certain. Trimming stripped 0 bases from V and 8 bases from J, with 14 bases between. Per the germline V gene, CDR1 is SGHKS and CDR2 is YYEKEE (reference sequence). The CDR3 loop spans 15 amino acids.

This clonotype appeared many times. J is TRBJ1-5 and V is TRBV6-5; possible D gene TRBD1, 5 bases. With 3 bases removed from V and 3 bases from J, the gap between germline ends came to 12 bases. Per the germline V gene, CDR1 is MNHEY and CDR2 is SVGAGI. This CDR3 spans 15 amino acids. The CDR3 DNA reads as TGTGCCAGCAGTTATGACCGCGGGGCCAATCAGCCCCAGCATTTT. Amino acid sequence: CASSYDRGANQPQHF.

This clonotype was recorded many times. The chain has TRBV18 and TRBJ1-1; D ambiguous. V was cut by 2 bases and J by 5 bases, with 9 bases left in between. The CDR3 consists of 13 residues. CDR1 is KGHSH, CDR2 LQKENI, per germline. The CDR3 sequence: CASSPIVDTEAFF. The CDR3 region has the DNA TGTGCCAGCTCACCAATAGTTGATACTGAAGCTTTCTTT.

CDR3 in DNA: TGCAGTGCTAGAGATCAAAGGTCCGCGAACACTGAAGCTTTCTTT. Protein sequence: CSARDQRSANTEAFF. J is TRBJ1-1 and V is TRBV20-1; no reliable D call. CDR3 length: 15 residues. V dropped 0 bases and J dropped 1 base, with 12 bases sitting between them. Germline V lookup: CDR1 DFQATT, CDR2 SNEGSKA (reference sequence).

Comments on this clonotype: A much larger clone differs by one base, so this may be a read error. CDR3 in DNA: TGCGCCAGCAGCTTAAACCCGGGACTAGCGGCTCTTGACCAGTTCTTC. Its translation: CASSLNPGLAALDQFF. The chain combines TRBV5-1 with TRBJ2-1, with 11 positions matching TRBD2. V lost 2 bases and J lost 13; bases outside the gene matches: 14. The germline V gene has CDR1 SGHRS and CDR2 YFSETQ. The CDR3 is 16 amino acids.

About this clonotype: This sequence may be a read error, since a much larger clone differs from it by one base. The chain has TRBV7-9 and TRBJ1-2; 7 nucleotides agree with TRBD1. Looked up from germline, CDR1 is SEHNR and CDR2 is FQNEAQ (reference sequence). This CDR3 contains 12 residues. The V gene end was trimmed by 4 bases and the J gene end by 6 bases; junction bases not matched to a gene: 2. CDR3: CASSWDRDGYTF. As DNA, the CDR3 is TGTGCCAGCAGCTGGGACAGAGATGGCTACACCTTC.

In its sample, this clonotype was seen a few times. The V and J genes are TRBV20-1 and TRBJ2-4, with TRBD2 identical over 8 bases. Trimming removed 4 bases from V and 1 base from J; junction bases left unmatched: 6. CDR1 and CDR2 (germline): DFQATT, SNEGSKA (reference sequence). The CDR3 has 15 amino acids. CDR3 residues: CSATQRERAKNIQYF. DNA of the CDR3: TGCAGTGCTACCCAGCGGGAGAGGGCCAAAAACATTCAGTACTTC.

V gene TRBV11-3 combines with J gene TRBJ2-7; D not resolved. Germline CDR1 is SGHNT and CDR2 is YENEEA. The CDR3 has 14 amino acids. The germline V and J ends were trimmed by 1 base and 6 bases, with 13 bases remaining between them. This CDR3 reads CASSLALPSPEQYF. The CDR3 DNA sequence: TGTGCCAGCAGCTTAGCACTCCCGAGCCCCGAGCAGTACTTC.

This rearrangement joins TRBV12-3 or TRBV12-4 to TRBJ2-7, with a possible D match to TRBD1 (6 bases). The V end was cut by 4 bases, the J end by 2 bases, with 12 bases between. This CDR3 region has 14 residues. The CDR3 sequence is CASSSRGETYEQYF. The CDR3 coding sequence is TGTGCCAGCAGTTCCAGGGGTGAAACCTACGAGCAGTACTTC.

This clonotype occurred many times. The CDR3 sequence is CSARDTGELFF. As DNA, the CDR3 is TGCAGTGCTAGGGACACCGGGGAGCTGTTTTTT. The V and J genes are TRBV20-1 and TRBJ2-2, with unresolved D. The V and J ends lost 3 bases and 3 bases respectively, with 2 bases between them. CDR1 is DFQATT and CDR2 is SNEGSKA in the germline V gene (reference sequence). The CDR3 runs 11 residues.

This clonotype came up many times. Mismatch with germline at one junction end may stem from a read error. This chain connects TRBV6-6 to TRBJ2-7; TRBD1 matches 11 bases. The CDR3 extends over 13 amino acids. The germline gives CDR1 MNHNY, CDR2 SVGAGI (reference sequence). The chain's CDR3 is CASCYGQGAEQYF. The DNA for the CDR3 is TGTGCCAGCTGTTACGGACAGGGGGCGGAGCAGTACTTC.

This clonotype showed up just a few times. The rearrangement joins TRBV19 to TRBJ1-1, with D hard to call. Trimming removed 4 bases from V and 6 bases from J, with 15 bases in between. Germline V CDR1 and CDR2: LNHDA, SQIVND (reference sequence). The CDR3 is 14 residues long. In DNA, the CDR3 is TGTGCCAGTAGTAAAAGCACTAACGGGGCTGAAGCTTTCTTT. Amino acids: CASSKSTNGAEAFF.